The rows below give T cell receptor beta chains drawn from one sample of a study of blood T cell repertoires in COVID-19. The data were produced by immunoSEQ multiplex PCR, yet TCRdb's version contains in-frame clones alone and is incomplete. The sample has 140,000 or so clones; 85% are singletons. The sample taken for sequencing was PBMCs or T cells enriched from blood (not recorded which). The source of these receptors is a woman between 40 and 50 years old who had recovered from COVID-19. Both conserved end residues are part of each CDR3. The D gene is left open where the match is weak. Expanded clones are given a class, and other clones once, few, many or no size at all.

d_call clone_size j_call cdr3_length v_call cdr3_nt cdr3_aa
- - TRBJ2-7 11 TRBV18 TGTGCCAGCTCACCTGGCGGGGAGCAGTACTTC CASSPGGEQYF
- - TRBJ1-2 15 TRBV5-6 TGTGCCAGCAGCGCGCGACAGTCAGGGGACTATGGCTACACCTTC CASSARQSGDYGYTF
- - TRBJ1-1 15 TRBV3-1/TRBV3-2 TGTGCCAGCAGCCAAGTTGGAGGGGCGGACACTGAAGCTTTCTTT CASSQVGGADTEAFF
- - TRBJ1-1 13 TRBV5-1 TGCGCCAGCAGCCCCGGACAGATAGGTGAAGCTTTCTTT CASSPGQIGEAFF
TRBD2 - TRBJ2-3 16 TRBV7-3 TGTGCCAGCAGCCGGGGACGGGAGGGGTCCACAGATACGCAGTATTTT CASSRGREGSTDTQYF
TRBD1 - TRBJ1-2 13 TRBV7-2 TGTGCCAGCAGCCAACAGGGGCGCTATGGCTACACCTTC CASSQQGRYGYTF
TRBD1 - TRBJ1-5 15 TRBV6-1 TGTGCCAGCAGTGAACAGGACAGGAGCTATCAGCCCCAGCATTTT CASSEQDRSYQPQHF
TRBD2 - TRBJ2-3 17 TRBV27 TGTGCCAGCAGTCCCACCCGCCCGGGGAGGGGCACAGATACGCAGTATTTT CASSPTRPGRGTDTQYF
- few TRBJ1-4 17 TRBV24-1 TGTGCCACCAGTGATTCGGAAGAGCGGGGGGTTAATGAAAAACTGTTTTTT CATSDSEERGVNEKLFF
- - TRBJ1-2 14 TRBV28 TGTGCCAGCAGCCATAGAGTGGTGGGCAATGGCTACACCTTC CASSHRVVGNGYTF
TRBD2 once TRBJ2-7 15 TRBV10-3 TGTGCCATCAGCGGGACTAGCGGGAGCTCCTACGAGCAGTACTTC CAISGTSGSSYEQYF
- - TRBJ1-5 15 TRBV7-2 TGTGCCAGCAGCTTAGGAGGGGGTGACAATCAGCCCCAGCATTTT CASSLGGGDNQPQHF
TRBD1 - TRBJ2-1 16 TRBV30 TGTGCCTGGAGACCCACCCCGGGACAGGGTTGGAATGAGCAGTTCTTC CAWRPTPGQGWNEQFF
- - TRBJ2-7 13 TRBV11-2 TGTGCCAGCAGTTCCCCCCGGGGCTACGAGCAGTACTTC CASSSPRGYEQYF
TRBD1 - TRBJ1-2 15 TRBV5-4 TGTGCCAGCAGCTTGGTAGGCAGGGGGAATCGGGGCTACACCTTC CASSLVGRGNRGYTF
- - TRBJ2-2 17 TRBV7-8 TGTGCCAGCAGCTTTTTCCTAGCGCCGGGTCACACCGGGGAGCTGTTTTTT CASSFFLAPGHTGELFF
- - TRBJ1-6 13 TRBV7-9 TGTGCCAGCAGCGTGGGGGGAAATTCACCCCTCCACTTT CASSVGGNSPLHF
- - TRBJ2-2 12 TRBV12-3/TRBV12-4 TGTGCCAGCTTCCGAAGGGGCGGGGAGCTGTTTTTT CASFRRGGELFF
- - TRBJ1-1 15 TRBV7-6 TGTGCCAGCAGCCCCGGGTGGAATTTTAACACTGAAGCTTTCTTT CASSPGWNFNTEAFF
TRBD1 - TRBJ1-6 17 TRBV14 TGTGCCAGCAGCCAAATTACCGGGACAGCAAATAATTCACCCCTCCACTTT CASSQITGTANNSPLHF
- medium-sized TRBJ2-1 15 TRBV11-2 TGTGCCAGCAGCTTCACACAACCCCATGGCAATGAGCAGTTCTTC CASSFTQPHGNEQFF
TRBD2 - TRBJ2-1 15 TRBV3-1/TRBV3-2 TGTGCCAGCAGCCATCTCACTAGCGGATACAATGAGCAGTTCTTC CASSHLTSGYNEQFF
TRBD1 - TRBJ2-7 15 TRBV9 TGTGCCAGCAGCGGGGCACAGGGGGATCTACGAGAGCAGTACTTC CASSGAQGDLREQYF
- - TRBJ1-2 12 TRBV19 TGTGCCAGTAGTATGGCCAGGGCTGGCTACACCTTC CASSMARAGYTF
- - TRBJ2-7 14 TRBV18 TGTGCCAGCTCACCGCAGGGTCCATCCGGCGAGCAGTACTTC CASSPQGPSGEQYF
TRBD1 - TRBJ1-1 15 TRBV29-1 TGCAGCGTTGCGTCCTGGGACAGAATGAACACTGAAGCTTTCTTT CSVASWDRMNTEAFF
- many TRBJ2-3 15 TRBV11-2 TGTGCCAGCAGCTTCCGGGTGGGGGAGGCAGATACGCAGTATTTT CASSFRVGEADTQYF
TRBD2 - TRBJ2-5 17 TRBV14 TGTGCCAGCAGCCAGTGGGGACTAGCGGGAGAGACAGAGACCCAGTACTTC CASSQWGLAGETETQYF
- - TRBJ1-5 16 TRBV9 TGTGCCAGCTCGAGAGGGAGGGGAGGTACCAATCAGCCCCAGCATTTT CASSRGRGGTNQPQHF
TRBD1 - TRBJ2-2 16 TRBV7-9 TGTGCCAGCAGCCACTATCAGGGGGCGAACACCGGGGAGCTGTTTTTT CASSHYQGANTGELFF
TRBD1 - TRBJ1-1 14 TRBV5-8 TGTGCCAGCAGCCCCCGGGACAGGGGGCGGGTAGCTTTCTTT CASSPRDRGRVAFF
TRBD1 few TRBJ2-1 12 TRBV7-8 TGTGCCAGCACAGGGGGCTCTGCCGAGCAGTTCTTC CASTGGSAEQFF
- - TRBJ1-6 16 TRBV3-1/TRBV3-2 TGTGCCAGCAGCCAAGGCCCAGTTTTCAGGGATTCGACCCTCCACTTT CASSQGPVFRDSTLHF
TRBD2 - TRBJ2-1 17 TRBV11-2 TGTGCCAGCAGCTTATCGCGCTGGCGGGAGGGCCCTGGTGAGCAGTTCTTC CASSLSRWREGPGEQFF
- - TRBJ1-2 13 TRBV5-4 TGTGCCAGCAGCCGTGACATCGACTATGGCTACACCTTC CASSRDIDYGYTF
TRBD2 - TRBJ2-3 20 TRBV7-3 TGTGCCAGCAGCTTAACAGCGGGGGTAGGGCTAGCGGGAAGAACAGATACGCAGTATTTT CASSLTAGVGLAGRTDTQYF
- - TRBJ2-6 15 TRBV5-4 TGTGCCAGCAGCTTCAGGGAACGTGGGGCCAACGTCCTGACTTTC CASSFRERGANVLTF
TRBD1 - TRBJ1-2 15 TRBV29-1 TGCAGCGTTGAAAGGGCCGGGACAGGGGGCTTTGGCTACACCTTC CSVERAGTGGFGYTF
- - TRBJ2-2 13 TRBV5-1 TGCGCCGGCGCTAATGAGGGGGCCGGGGAGCTGTTTTTT CAGANEGAGELFF
- - TRBJ2-7 14 TRBV4-2 TGTGCCAGCAGCCAAGATCAGGGGCTCTACGAGCAGTACTTC CASSQDQGLYEQYF
- - TRBJ2-7 14 TRBV11-2 TGTGCCAGCAGCTTGGGCGGAGGCATATACGAGCAGTACTTC CASSLGGGIYEQYF
- few TRBJ2-1 15 TRBV7-9 TGTGCCAGCAGCCTCCCCTCAGGGGGGCTGGATGAGCAGTTCTTC CASSLPSGGLDEQFF
- - TRBJ2-7 17 TRBV2 TGTGCCAGCAGTGTTAATTGGGATGACAGAATACCCTACGAGCAGTACTTC CASSVNWDDRIPYEQYF
- - TRBJ2-7 11 TRBV7-9 TGTGCCAGCAGCCGCGACTACGAGCAGTACTTC CASSRDYEQYF
- once TRBJ1-6 14 TRBV5-3 TGTGCCAGAAGCTTGAGGGGGGGGTATTCACCCCTCCACTTT CARSLRGGYSPLHF
TRBD1 - TRBJ1-6 14 TRBV6-4 TGTGCCAGCAGTGATTCGGACAGGGATTCACCCCTCCACTTT CASSDSDRDSPLHF
TRBD2 - TRBJ2-5 14 TRBV7-2 TGTGCCAGCAGCTTAGTTGCGCGGGGGGAGACCCAGTACTTC CASSLVARGETQYF
- - TRBJ2-7 14 TRBV3-1/TRBV3-2 TGTGCCAGCAGCCCGCGACAGGGAGGCGGCGAGCAGTACTTC CASSPRQGGGEQYF
- few TRBJ1-6 11 TRBV2 TGTGCCAGCAGTGGCGATTCACCCCTCCACTTT CASSGDSPLHF
- - TRBJ2-1 12 TRBV12-3/TRBV12-4 TGTGCCAGCAGGAGCATAGCCCATGAGCAGTTCTTC CASRSIAHEQFF
- - TRBJ2-1 15 TRBV21-1 TGTGCCAGCATCGCGGGAGCGGGACTTCTAGATGAGCAGTTCTTC CASIAGAGLLDEQFF
TRBD2 - TRBJ2-3 17 TRBV11-3 TGTGCCAGCAGCTTCGGTCAGCGGGAGGCTAGCACAGATACGCAGTATTTT CASSFGQREASTDTQYF
TRBD2 - TRBJ2-5 15 TRBV10-3 TGTGCCACCGGGGTGGGACTAGCAATCAAAGAGACCCAGTACTTC CATGVGLAIKETQYF
- - TRBJ1-4 12 TRBV27 TGTGCCAGCAGTTTCCGAGGTGAAAAACTGTTTTTT CASSFRGEKLFF
- - TRBJ2-2 16 TRBV6-5 TGTGCCAGCAGTTACTCAGAGGACAGGAGGGCCGGGGAGCTGTTTTTT CASSYSEDRRAGELFF
- - TRBJ1-4 14 TRBV6-5 TGTGCCAGCCACAAGGACAGATTAAATGAAAAACTGTTTTTT CASHKDRLNEKLFF
TRBD1 - TRBJ2-2 15 TRBV5-1 TGCGCCAGCAGATATCGACAGGGTCGGGCCGGGGAGCTGTTTTTT CASRYRQGRAGELFF